One sample yielded the 25 T cell receptor beta chains listed below, sequenced in a study of T cells in Graves' hyperthyroidism and ophthalmopathy. Amplification targeted TCR beta CDR3 regions from RNA transcripts. The HTBI set primed first-round TCR CDR3 RT-PCR. TCRdb redid the calling of the multiplex PCR reads with MiXCR, one entry per CDR3 protein. The sample lists 300,000 to 450,000 distinct CDR3 sequences; about a fifth were seen once. Material: blood. The receptors were sampled from a man between 18 and 29 years old with Graves' ophthalmopathy.

This clonotype was counted ten times or more. The gene calls are TRBV20-1 and TRBJ1-1; D may be TRBD1 (6 bases). This CDR3 has 13 amino acids. In germline, CDR1 is DFQATT, CDR2 SNEGSKA (reference sequence). Trimming left V 1 base short and J 8 bases short, with 14 bases between. DNA for the CDR3: TGCAGTGCTAGAGCAGGGGATCACGGGGAAGCTTTCTTT. It specifies CSARAGDHGEAFF.

This clonotype was counted ten times or more. CDR3 in DNA: TGTGCCAGCAGCCAAGTTAGTATTTTGGGCACTGAAGCTTTCTTT. Its translation: CASSQVSILGTEAFF. This chain uses TRBV3-1 with TRBJ1-1; unclear D gene. Trimming took 1 base from V and 4 from J, leaving 13 bases between them. The CDR3 is 15 amino acids. Per germline, CDR1 LGHDT and CDR2 YNNKEL (reference sequence).

This clonotype was seen repeatedly, ten times or more. This chain links TRBV12-3 or TRBV12-4 with TRBJ1-4; the match to TRBD1 covers 9 bases. This CDR3 is built from 17 residues. The V segment lost 5 bases and the J segment 8 bases; nucleotides outside the gene matches: 15. The CDR3 loop is CASSPYNTGGAREKLFF. CDR3 DNA: TGTGCCAGCAGTCCATATAACACAGGGGGCGCGAGGGAAAAACTGTTTTTT.

This clonotype was counted many times. The rearrangement joins TRBV12-3 or TRBV12-4 to TRBJ2-7; D is possibly TRBD1 or TRBD2 (5 bases each). The CDR3 runs to 14 residues. V was pared by 3 bases and J by 5 bases, with 14 bases between. Here the CDR3 reads CASSLFGDLDEQYF. CDR3 nucleotide sequence: TGTGCCAGCAGTTTGTTTGGGGACCTGGACGAGCAGTACTTC.

The gene calls are TRBV18 and TRBJ1-1, with D tentatively TRBD1 (5 bases). Germline values: CDR1 KGHSH, CDR2 LQKENI. The CDR3 sequence is 16 residues long. V lost 3 bases to trimming and J lost 0 bases, with 14 bases between them. The CDR3 loop is CASSPTGTVMNTEAFF. The CDR3 DNA sequence: TGTGCCAGCTCACCTACCGGGACTGTCATGAACACTGAAGCTTTCTTT. Together with reference TRBV18 and TRBJ1-1, the CDR3 gives the full variable domain: NAGVMQNPRHLVRRRGQEARLRCSPMKGHSHVYWYRQLPEEGLKFMVYLQKENIIDESGMPKERFSAEFPKEGPSILRIQQVVRGDSAAYFCASSPTGTVMNTEAFFGQGTRLTVV.

This clonotype was counted at least ten times. The J gene is TRBJ1-1, the V gene TRBV5-5, with TRBD1 matching over 7 bases. Germline V lookup: CDR1 SGHKS, CDR2 YYEKEE (reference sequence). The CDR3 has 14 amino acids. J was trimmed by 5 bases and V by 3 bases; bases with no gene match: 7. CDR3 amino acids: CASSWGQQGTEAFF. CDR3 DNA: TGTGCCAGCAGCTGGGGGCAACAGGGGACTGAAGCTTTCTTT.

There are a few counts of this clonotype. V gene TRBV20-1 combines with J gene TRBJ2-5; 13 nucleotides align to TRBD2. Losses at the gene ends were 3 bases for V and 2 bases for J; bases not matched to a gene: 9. CDR3 length equals 17 residues. Per the germline V gene, CDR1 is DFQATT and CDR2 is SNEGSKA (reference sequence). The CDR3 sequence: CSASPTGTSGVQETQYF. In DNA form, the CDR3 reads TGCAGTGCTAGTCCCACCGGGACTAGCGGGGTACAAGAGACCCAGTACTTC.

In its sample, this clonotype was seen many times. The chain employs TRBV3-1 and TRBJ1-1; D may be TRBD1 (5 bases). V lost 4 bases and J lost 8, with 14 bases in between. The CDR3 loop spans 13 amino acids. Germline assignment: CDR1 LGHDT and CDR2 YNNKEL (reference sequence). In DNA form, the CDR3 reads TGTGCCAGCAGCCCAATTACAGGCTTCGAAGCTTTCTTT. The encoded protein is CASSPITGFEAFF.

Many counts were recorded for this clonotype. The chain employs TRBV6-6 and TRBJ2-7, with no clear D. Trimming took off 0 bases at V and 6 bases at J, with 12 bases between the two ends. Germline V CDR1 and CDR2: MNHNY, SVGAGI (reference sequence). CDR3 length equals 14 residues. The CDR3 sequence is CASSYSRSPPEQYF. The CDR3 nucleotides read TGTGCCAGCAGTTACTCGAGATCCCCGCCCGAGCAGTACTTC.

This rearrangement joins TRBV5-4 to TRBJ2-1; 9 nucleotides align to TRBD2. CDR3 size: 16 residues. V was pared by 4 bases and J by 8 bases, with 13 bases of the junction left unmatched. Germline V CDR1 and CDR2: SGHNT, YYREEE (reference sequence). CDR3 DNA: TGTGCCAGCAGCCTGAATGGGCGGGGGGGGGAAGATGAGCAGTTCTTC. Its protein is CASSLNGRGGEDEQFF.

The rearrangement uses TRBV9 and TRBJ2-1; maybe TRBD2 (6 bases). The germline V and J ends were trimmed by 0 bases and 2 bases, with 9 bases remaining between them. Per the germline V gene, CDR1 is SGDLS and CDR2 is YYNGEE. The CDR3 has 15 amino acids. The CDR3 is CASSVEGLAYNEQFF. In DNA, the CDR3 is TGTGCCAGCAGCGTAGAGGGACTTGCCTACAATGAGCAGTTCTTC.

The V gene is TRBV9, the J gene TRBJ2-3; 8 bases are shared with TRBD1. The CDR3 is 15 residues long. The V gene's germline CDR1 is SGDLS and CDR2 YYNGEE. With V trimmed by 0 bases and J by 2 bases, 2 bases remained unmatched. This CDR3 reads CASSVEQGVTDTQYF. CDR3 coding DNA: TGTGCCAGCAGCGTAGAACAGGGGGTCACAGATACGCAGTATTTT.

The chain carries TRBV7-9 and TRBJ1-2; D gene uncertain. Deletions cut 1 base from V and 2 bases from J, with 8 bases between. The CDR3 is made up of 14 amino acids. The germline gives CDR1 SEHNR, CDR2 FQNEAQ (reference sequence). CDR3 region: CASSLGDGNYGYTF. The CDR3 DNA follows: TGTGCCAGCAGCTTAGGTGACGGGAACTATGGCTACACCTTC.

This rearrangement joins TRBV20-1 to TRBJ2-3; D unclear. The CDR3 extends over 13 amino acids. Deletions cut 3 bases from V and 0 bases from J, with 7 bases between. From germline, CDR1 is DFQATT and CDR2 SNEGSKA (reference sequence). The chain's CDR3 is CSARTVSTDTQYF. CDR3 in DNA: TGCAGTGCTAGGACTGTGAGCACAGATACGCAGTATTTT.

This clonotype was counted a few times. The gene calls are TRBV5-1 and TRBJ1-1; the D is unclear. The CDR3 covers 12 residues. V was shortened by 1 base and J by 8 bases, with 9 bases between the two germline ends. Per the germline V gene, CDR1 is SGHRS and CDR2 is YFSETQ. The CDR3 spells CASSLSVGEAFF. CDR3 in DNA: TGCGCCAGCAGCTTGTCGGTAGGGGAAGCTTTCTTT. The complete variable domain, with remaining parts taken from reference TRBV5-1 and TRBJ1-1, reads KAGVTQTPRYLIKTRGQQVTLSCSPISGHRSVSWYQQTPGQGLQFLFEYFSETQRNKGNFPGRFSGRQFSNSRSEMNVSTLELGDSALYLCASSLSVGEAFFGQGTRLTVV.

At least ten counts were recorded for this clonotype. J is TRBJ2-5 and V is TRBV11-1; D is unclear. CDR1 and CDR2 from the germline V gene are SGHAT and FQDESV (reference sequence). Between the trimmed V and J ends, which lost 5 bases and 5 bases, there was a span of 24 bases. This CDR3 has 17 amino acids. For the CDR3, the DNA is TGTGCCAGCAGCGATCGCCACTCAACGACTCGGACGGAGACCCAGTACTTC. Encoded protein: CASSDRHSTTRTETQYF.

This clonotype was counted many times. The V and J genes are TRBV28 and TRBJ1-5, with a tentative D call TRBD1 (5 bases). Germline V gene sequence: CDR1 MDHEN, CDR2 SYDVKM. There are 16 residues in the CDR3. Trimming removed 3 bases at V and 6 bases at J, with 18 bases between. CDR3 bases: TGTGCCAGCAGTTTGGGCACGGGACGGTCTGGTCAGCCCCAGCATTTT. Translation gives CASSLGTGRSGQPQHF.

This clonotype was counted ten times or more. The chain has TRBV2 and TRBJ1-2; 10 bases match TRBD1. The germline V gene has CDR1 SNHLY and CDR2 FYNNEI. The trim removed 6 bases at V and 4 bases at J, leaving 8 bases unmatched. The CDR3 contains 15 residues. The CDR3 DNA is TGTGCCAGCAGGCGACAGGGGGCCGGGGTCTATGGCTACACCTTC. This translates into CASRRQGAGVYGYTF.

As to this clonotype: One junction end does not reproduce the germline sequence, and a read error may be involved. This chain uses TRBV10-1 with TRBJ2-2, with a tentative D call TRBD1 (6 bases). The CDR3 is 16 residues long. CDR1 and CDR2 from the germline V gene are WNHNN and SYGVQD (reference sequence). The DNA of the CDR3 is TGCGCCAGCAGTGGGTCCCGGGACACGAAAACCGGGGAGCTGTTTTTT. Translation: CASSGSRDTKTGELFF.

This clonotype was counted only a few times. The chain couples TRBV4-1 to TRBJ1-1, with D maybe TRBD1 (5 bases). Trimming took 0 bases from V and 5 from J, leaving 13 bases between them. The CDR3 is made up of 15 amino acids. Germline V gives CDR1 MGHRA, CDR2 YSYEKL. The CDR3 reads CASSQDAPGRTEAFF. As DNA, the CDR3 is TGCGCCAGCAGCCAAGATGCGCCGGGGCGAACTGAAGCTTTCTTT.

This clonotype occurred a few times. V usage is TRBV9 and J usage is TRBJ1-6; 7 nucleotides align to TRBD1. This CDR3 comprises 17 residues. With 4 bases clipped from V and 0 bases from J, the junction kept 7 bases outside the gene matches. Germline values: CDR1 SGDLS, CDR2 YYNGEE. This CDR3 is CASSPGQMSSYNSPLHF. The DNA of the CDR3 is TGTGCCAGCAGCCCGGGACAGATGAGCTCCTATAATTCACCCCTCCACTTT.

The V and J genes are TRBV7-8 and TRBJ1-5, with 10 bases lining up with TRBD1. J was trimmed by 7 bases and V by 5 bases; bases with no gene match: 5. CDR1 and CDR2 from the germline V gene are SGHVS and FQNEAQ. This CDR3 contains 14 residues. Here the CDR3 DNA reads TGTGCCAGCAGCGTCGACAGGGGGCAACAGCCCCAGCATTTT. Residues: CASSVDRGQQPQHF.

This clonotype was observed a handful of times. The chain links TRBV18 to TRBJ2-1, with a weak D call TRBD2 (5 bases). The CDR3 length is 16 residues. V lost 0 bases and J lost 10, with 19 bases in between. The germline V gene has CDR1 KGHSH and CDR2 LQKENI. The CDR3 loop is CASSPPVGAASLEQFF. The CDR3 DNA follows: TGTGCCAGCTCACCACCGGTTGGAGCGGCCTCGTTGGAGCAGTTCTTC.

The chain has TRBV6-1 and TRBJ1-4, with 7 bases fitting TRBD1. Unmatched junction bases numbered 13, after V lost 7 bases and J lost 8 bases. CDR1 is MNHNS, CDR2 SASEGT, per germline. The CDR3 spans 15 residues. The CDR3 DNA reads TGTGCCAGCAAGGACAGGACACCCTTTTGGGAAAAACTGTTTTTT. The encoded protein is CASKDRTPFWEKLFF.

There are many counts of this clonotype. This rearrangement joins TRBV20-1 to TRBJ2-5; 9 bases align to TRBD2. With 5 bases clipped from V and 1 base from J, the junction kept 5 bases outside the gene matches. The CDR3 is 14 residues long. Per germline, CDR1 DFQATT and CDR2 SNEGSKA (reference sequence). The CDR3 DNA reads TGCAGTGCTGATAGCGGGGGTGGCCAAGAGACCCAGTACTTC. Translating gives CSADSGGGQETQYF.